Included here is one T cell receptor beta chain sequence, with context. In the authors' workflow: The assay estimated nucleated cells by amplifying reference gene primers. Profiled with immunoSEQ multiplex PCR; TCRdb holds only in-frame clones, not every one. V, J and clone size derive from that table, while D and trimming were established from the DNA sequence. The sample lists 200,000 to 300,000 clones, 70% to 90% occurring once. Germline lookup yields CDR1 SGHAT and CDR2 FQNNGV. The CDR3 loop spans 15 amino acids. V lost 4 bases and J lost 5; bases outside the gene matches: 4. The sample is drawn from a study of blood T cell repertoires in COVID-19. Study-level information: Sites across the United States, Italy and Spain contributed samples from acute and convalescent COVID-19. T cells, B-cell-depleted T cells, or PBMCs provided the cDNA or gDNA that served as material.

V is TRBV11-2 and J is TRBJ2-1; 11 bases map to TRBD2. The sequenced sample was peripheral blood. The origin of this receptor is a woman in her forties or fifties with acute or convalescent COVID-19. This CDR3 reads CASSWRGLADNEQFF. The CDR3, as DNA: TGTGCCAGCAGCTGGCGGGGACTAGCGGACAATGAGCAGTTCTTC.